The entry below describes one TCR beta chain. This specimen comes from a study of blood T cell repertoires in COVID-19. The CDR3 consists of 14 residues. Germline CDR1 is LNHDA and CDR2 is SQIVND (reference sequence). Trimming removed 4 bases at V and 8 bases at J, with 17 bases between. TCRdb keeps only in-frame clones here, not all; method: immunoSEQ multiplex PCR. The sample records 70,000 to 85,000 clones, roughly nine tenths being singletons. The sequencing sample was made of peripheral blood. The V and J genes are TRBV19 and TRBJ1-2, with D uncertain. The clonotype comes from a woman in her forties or fifties with active or convalescent COVID-19. CDR3 in amino acids: CASSTGSSAWGYTF. CDR3 nucleotides: TGTGCCAGTAGTACCGGGTCTTCTGCGTGGGGCTACACCTTC.